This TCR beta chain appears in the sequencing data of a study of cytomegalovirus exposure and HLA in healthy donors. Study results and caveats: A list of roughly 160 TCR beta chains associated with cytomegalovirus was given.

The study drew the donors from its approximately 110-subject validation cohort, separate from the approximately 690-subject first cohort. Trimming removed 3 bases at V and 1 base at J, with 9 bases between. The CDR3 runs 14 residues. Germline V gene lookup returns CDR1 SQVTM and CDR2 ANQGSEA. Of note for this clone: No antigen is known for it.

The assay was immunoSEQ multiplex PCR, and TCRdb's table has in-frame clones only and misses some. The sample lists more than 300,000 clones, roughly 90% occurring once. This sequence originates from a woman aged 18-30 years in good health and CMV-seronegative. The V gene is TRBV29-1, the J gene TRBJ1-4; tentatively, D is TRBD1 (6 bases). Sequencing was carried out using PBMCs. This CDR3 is CSVEAGETNEKLFF. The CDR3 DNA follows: TGCAGCGTTGAGGCAGGGGAAACTAATGAAAAACTGTTTTTT.